The clone carrying this T cell receptor (beta chain) was observed a single time. Clones were read by immunoSEQ multiplex PCR, and TCRdb kept only the in-frame ones, dropping some. The top ten hold around 4.5% of the sample, which has roughly 110,000 clones, about 85% seen once. V was clipped by 3 bases and J by 4 bases; unmatched bases: 7. This CDR3 contains 16 residues. Looked up from germline, CDR1 is SGHAT and CDR2 is FQNNGV. This entry is derived from a study of T cell responses to AZD1222 COVID-19 vaccine. Looking at the study overall: Pooled samples include second doses given at about 4 or 12 weeks.

Here the sequenced sample was peripheral blood, taken on day 0 of AZD1222 vaccination. This clonotype was sampled from an adult in good health. V usage is TRBV11-2 and J usage is TRBJ2-1; 9 nucleotides match TRBD2. CDR3 in DNA: TGTGCCAGCAGCTTCAGAGCGGGAGGCGCGTACAATGAGCAGTTCTTC. This gives the protein CASSFRAGGAYNEQFF.